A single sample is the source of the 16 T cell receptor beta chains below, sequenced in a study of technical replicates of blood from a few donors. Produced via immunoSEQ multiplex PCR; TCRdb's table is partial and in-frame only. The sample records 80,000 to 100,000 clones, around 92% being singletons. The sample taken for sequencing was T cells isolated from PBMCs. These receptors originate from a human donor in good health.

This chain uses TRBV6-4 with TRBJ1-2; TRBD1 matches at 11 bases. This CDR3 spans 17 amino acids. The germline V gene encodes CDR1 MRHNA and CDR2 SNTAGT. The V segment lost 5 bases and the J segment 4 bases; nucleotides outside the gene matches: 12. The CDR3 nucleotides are TGTGCCAGCAGTCTAACGAGGACAGGGGGCTCCCGCTATGGCTACACCTTC. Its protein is CASSLTRTGGSRYGYTF.

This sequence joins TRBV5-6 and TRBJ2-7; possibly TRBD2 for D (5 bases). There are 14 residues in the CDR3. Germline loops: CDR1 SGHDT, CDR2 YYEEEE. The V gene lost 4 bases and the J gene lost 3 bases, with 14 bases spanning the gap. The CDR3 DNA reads TGTGCCAGCAGCCCTACGGGGAGAGGCTACGAGCAGTACTTC. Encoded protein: CASSPTGRGYEQYF. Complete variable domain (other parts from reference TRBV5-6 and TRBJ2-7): DAGVTQSPTHLIKTRGQQVTLRCSPKSGHDTVSWYQQALGQGPQFIFQYYEEEERQRGNFPDRFSGHQFPNYSSELNVNALLLGDSALYLCASSPTGRGYEQYFGPGTRLTVT.

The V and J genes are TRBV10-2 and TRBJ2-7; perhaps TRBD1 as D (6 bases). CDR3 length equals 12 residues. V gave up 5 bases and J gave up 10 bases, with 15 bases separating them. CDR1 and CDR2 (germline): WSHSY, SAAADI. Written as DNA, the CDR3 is TGCGCCAGCAGTAAGGACAGCAGCGGTCAGTACTTC. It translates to CASSKDSSGQYF.

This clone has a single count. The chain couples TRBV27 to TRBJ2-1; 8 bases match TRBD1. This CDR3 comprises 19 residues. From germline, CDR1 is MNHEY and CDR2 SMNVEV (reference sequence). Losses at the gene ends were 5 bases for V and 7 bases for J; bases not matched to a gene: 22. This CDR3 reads CASSPPLFLRTGFRNEQFF. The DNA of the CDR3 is TGTGCCAGCAGTCCCCCACTATTTCTTAGGACAGGGTTTCGTAATGAGCAGTTCTTC.

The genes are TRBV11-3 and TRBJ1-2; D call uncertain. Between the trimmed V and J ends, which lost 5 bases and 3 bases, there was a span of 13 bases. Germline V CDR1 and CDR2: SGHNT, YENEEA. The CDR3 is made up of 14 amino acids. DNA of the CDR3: TGTGCCAGCAGCCCCGGTGGGCGCGACTATGGCTACACCTTC. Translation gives CASSPGGRDYGYTF.

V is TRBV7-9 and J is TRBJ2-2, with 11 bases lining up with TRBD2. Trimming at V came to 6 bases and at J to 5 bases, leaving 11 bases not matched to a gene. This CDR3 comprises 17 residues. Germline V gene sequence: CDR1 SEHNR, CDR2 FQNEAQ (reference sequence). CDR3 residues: CASRKLAGASETGELFF. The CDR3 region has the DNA TGTGCCAGCAGAAAACTAGCGGGGGCTTCGGAAACCGGGGAGCTGTTTTTT.

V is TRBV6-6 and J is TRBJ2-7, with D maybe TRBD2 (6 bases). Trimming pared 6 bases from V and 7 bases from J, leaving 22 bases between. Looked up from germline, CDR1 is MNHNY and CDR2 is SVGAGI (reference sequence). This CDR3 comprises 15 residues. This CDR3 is CASRHQGGELREQYF. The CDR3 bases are TGTGCCAGCAGACACCAGGGCGGGGAATTGCGGGAGCAGTACTTC.

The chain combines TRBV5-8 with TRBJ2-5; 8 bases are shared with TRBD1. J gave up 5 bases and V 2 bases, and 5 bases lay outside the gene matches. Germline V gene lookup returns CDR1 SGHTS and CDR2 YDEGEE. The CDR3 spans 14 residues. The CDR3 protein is CASSFGQGWETQYF. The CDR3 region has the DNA TGTGCCAGCAGCTTTGGACAGGGCTGGGAGACCCAGTACTTC.

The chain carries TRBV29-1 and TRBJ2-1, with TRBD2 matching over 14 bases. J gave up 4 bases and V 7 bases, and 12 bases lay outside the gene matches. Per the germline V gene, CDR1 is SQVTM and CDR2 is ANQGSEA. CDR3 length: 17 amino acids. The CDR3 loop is CSARLAGGPVLYNEQFF. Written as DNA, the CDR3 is TGCAGCGCACGACTAGCGGGAGGGCCGGTTCTGTACAATGAGCAGTTCTTC.

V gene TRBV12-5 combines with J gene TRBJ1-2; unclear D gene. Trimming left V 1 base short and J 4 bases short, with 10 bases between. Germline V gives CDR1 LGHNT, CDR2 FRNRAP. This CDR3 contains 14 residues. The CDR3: CASGLGIGGYGYTF. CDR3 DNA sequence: TGTGCTAGTGGTTTGGGTATAGGAGGCTATGGCTACACCTTC.

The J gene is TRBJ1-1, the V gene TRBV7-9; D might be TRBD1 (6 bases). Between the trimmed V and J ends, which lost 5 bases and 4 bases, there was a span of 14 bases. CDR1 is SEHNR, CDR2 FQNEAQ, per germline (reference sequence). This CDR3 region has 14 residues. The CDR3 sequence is CASSPQGRSTEAFF. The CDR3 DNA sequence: TGTGCCAGCAGCCCACAGGGCAGGAGCACTGAAGCTTTCTTT.

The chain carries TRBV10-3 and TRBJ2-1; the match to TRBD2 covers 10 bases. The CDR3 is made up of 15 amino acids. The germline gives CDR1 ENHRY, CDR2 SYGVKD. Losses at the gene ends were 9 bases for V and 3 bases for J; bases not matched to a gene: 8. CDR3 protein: CAIKTGTSDYNEQFF. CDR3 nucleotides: TGTGCCATAAAAACCGGGACTAGCGACTACAATGAGCAGTTCTTC.

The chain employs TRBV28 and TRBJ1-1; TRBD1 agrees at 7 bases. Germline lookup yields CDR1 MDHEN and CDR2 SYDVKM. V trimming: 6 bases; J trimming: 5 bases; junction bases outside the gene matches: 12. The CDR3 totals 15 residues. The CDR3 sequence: CASRPRQGGATEAFF. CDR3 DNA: TGTGCCAGCAGACCCCGACAGGGCGGAGCGACTGAAGCTTTCTTT.

CDR3 loop: CASSLALGTGDPRPLHF. The CDR3 coding sequence is TGTGCCAGCAGCTTAGCTTTAGGGACAGGGGATCCGCGACCCCTCCACTTT. V and J are TRBV7-9 and TRBJ1-6, with 10 positions matching TRBD1. Germline trimming cut 0 bases from V and 12 bases from J; bases unmatched to any gene: 11. The CDR3 length is 17 residues. CDR1 SEHNR and CDR2 FQNEAQ come from the germline V gene (reference sequence).

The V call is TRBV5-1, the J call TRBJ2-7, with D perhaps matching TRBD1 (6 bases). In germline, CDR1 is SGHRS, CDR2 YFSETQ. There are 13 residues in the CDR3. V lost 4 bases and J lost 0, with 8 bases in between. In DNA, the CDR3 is TGCGCCAGCAGCCAGGGGCCCTCCTACGAGCAGTACTTC. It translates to CASSQGPSYEQYF.

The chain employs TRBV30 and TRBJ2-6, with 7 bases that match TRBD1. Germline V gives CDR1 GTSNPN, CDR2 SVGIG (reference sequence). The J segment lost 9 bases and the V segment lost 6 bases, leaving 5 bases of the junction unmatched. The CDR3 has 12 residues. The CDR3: CACAGTVNVLTF. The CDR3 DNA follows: TGTGCCTGTGCCGGGACAGTCAACGTCCTGACTTTC.